The rows below give T cell receptor beta chains drawn from one sample of a study of T-cell memory formation after mild COVID-19. TCRdb used MiXCR to reprocess the 5' RACE reads, holding one entry per CDR3 protein. The sample lists about 560,000 distinct CDR3 sequences; around a sixth were seen once. Sample: PBMCs or a T cell subset sorted from them (not recorded which). All receptors come from an adult woman who had mild COVID-19 (a few samples of this study predate the infection). Cell type and time point are not known. The CDR3 runs from the conserved cysteine through the conserved F or W. Part of the rows lack a size; the others show once, few, many or a class for expanded clones.

V gene	J gene	clone size	CDR3 protein
TRBV7-9	TRBJ2-2	few	CASSHQEVRLTGELFF
TRBV29-1	TRBJ2-5	few	CSVVLVGAWETQYF
TRBV11-2	TRBJ2-7	NA	CASSSGQGGSEQYF
TRBV4-1	TRBJ2-3	NA	CASSQANREDTQYF
TRBV20-1	TRBJ2-7	NA	CSASTGQESSYEQYF
TRBV5-1	TRBJ2-1	few	CASSSGASDEQFF
TRBV20-1	TRBJ2-3	NA	CSARVGSTDTQYF
TRBV12-3/TRBV12-4	TRBJ2-1	many	CASSNRGNEQFF
TRBV7-2	TRBJ2-3	NA	CASSLGVLAGGTDTQYF
TRBV6-2/TRBV6-3	TRBJ2-3	once	CASSHSVVTDTQYF
TRBV11-2	TRBJ2-3	NA	CASSSKAGAYTDTQYF
TRBV5-1	TRBJ2-3	few	CASSLGPPTDTQYF
TRBV20-1	TRBJ2-1	few	CSASLRPHNEQFF
TRBV20-1	TRBJ1-2	NA	CSARIVNYGYTF
TRBV29-1	TRBJ1-2	NA	CSAGVGETVTIDGYTF
TRBV5-1	TRBJ1-5	NA	CASSLVPGPNQPQHF
TRBV12-3/TRBV12-4	TRBJ2-7	few	CASSLRANYEQYF
TRBV12-3/TRBV12-4	TRBJ1-5	few	CASSSEDRANQPQHF
TRBV5-6	TRBJ2-1	NA	CASNPGTTAYNEQFF
TRBV12-3/TRBV12-4	TRBJ2-1	NA	CASSLFDGIYNEQFF
TRBV5-1	TRBJ2-1	NA	CASSLDLFSHNEQFF
TRBV5-1	TRBJ2-1	many	CASSLGAEQFF
TRBV29-1	TRBJ2-1	many	CSANPGTNEQFF
TRBV4-1	TRBJ2-3	NA	CASSQEAGLSTDTQYF
TRBV6-6	TRBJ1-2	NA	CASREGGYGNGYTF
TRBV6-6	TRBJ2-7	NA	CASYGGYSYEQYF
TRBV6-5	TRBJ2-1	NA	CASSLSGGSNEQFF
TRBV12-3/TRBV12-4	TRBJ2-6	NA	CASSLSTTGGLLGLTF
TRBV12-3/TRBV12-4	TRBJ2-1	NA	CASSILPLGLAGGGEQFF
TRBV11-2	TRBJ2-1	few	CASSLARLVLGSREQFF
TRBV6-5	TRBJ1-1	few	CASTRDSNTEAFF
TRBV3-1	TRBJ1-5	few	CASSPSGGLDQPQHF
TRBV9	TRBJ2-3	many	CASSVDGTGSSTDTQYF